The entry that follows covers one T cell receptor beta chain sequence. This sample was taken from a study of control samples from healthy donors and cancer patients. V lost 5 bases and J lost 2, with 13 bases in between. The CDR3 runs to 15 residues. Germline CDR1 is LNHDA and CDR2 is SQIVND (reference sequence). Profiling relied on immunoSEQ multiplex PCR, and the TCRdb table lists in-frame clones only, not all of them. The sample yields roughly 200,000 clones, around 94% seen once. The sample comprised blood. The sequence was collected from a man aged 50 or older in good health. This chain links TRBV19 with TRBJ1-5; the D is unclear. The CDR3, as DNA: TGTGCCAGTAGTTACGGCGTGGGTGGCAATCAGCCCCAGCATTTT. Its translation: CASSYGVGGNQPQHF.